Listed here are 25 T cell receptor beta chains from one sample, sequenced in a study of shared clonotypes between healthy human individuals. Terminally differentiated effector memory CD45RA+ cells were excluded by CCR7 positive selection of CD45RO-negative cells. Only in-frame clones appear in the TCRdb table, and some are missing; sequencing was by immunoSEQ multiplex PCR. The table has hundreds of thousands of clones, approximately 96% seen once; the top ten hold more than 0.085%. The specimen was naive CD8+ T cells sorted from blood. These receptors were taken from a woman aged 25 to 45 in good health.

The chain joins TRBV5-7 to TRBJ2-4; 7 nucleotides line up with TRBD1. TRBV5-7 is filed as an ORF, its function uncertain. This CDR3 has 18 amino acids. The junction had 14 bases not matched to a gene; V was cut back by 0 bases and J by 5 bases. CDR3 nucleotides: TGTGCCAGCAGCTTGGTTTGGGACAGATGCCCTGAGCAAAACATTCAGTACTTC. It yields the protein CASSLVWDRCPEQNIQYF.

The V and J genes are TRBV27 and TRBJ2-3; TRBD2 matches at 8 bases. The CDR3 is 16 residues long. Germline V gene sequence: CDR1 MNHEY, CDR2 SMNVEV (reference sequence). With V trimmed by 8 bases and J by 2 bases, 12 bases remained unmatched. In nucleotides, the CDR3 is TGTGCCAGCTGGGGCCGAAGCGGGGGTCCCACAGATACGCAGTATTTT. Amino acids: CASWGRSGGPTDTQYF.

The rearrangement links TRBV2 to TRBJ2-2, with a possible D match to TRBD2 (6 bases). Trimming left V 7 bases short and J 0 bases short, with 12 bases between. The CDR3 runs to 15 residues. Germline V gene data show CDR1 as SNHLY and CDR2 as FYNNEI. CDR3 DNA sequence: TGTGCCAGCATTGGCGGGACCACGAACACCGGGGAGCTGTTTTTT. As protein: CASIGGTTNTGELFF.

The chain has TRBV27 and TRBJ2-5; TRBD1 or TRBD2 may be the D gene (5 bases each). The germline V and J ends were trimmed by 2 bases and 5 bases, with 12 bases remaining between them. CDR1 is MNHEY and CDR2 is SMNVEV in the germline V gene (reference sequence). This CDR3 spans 14 amino acids. The CDR3 spells CASSLRQGGETQYF. The CDR3 bases are TGTGCCAGCAGTTTACGGCAGGGCGGGGAGACCCAGTACTTC.

The CDR3: CAISGVEGTNEQFF. Written as DNA, the CDR3 is TGTGCCATCAGCGGGGTAGAGGGAACAAATGAGCAGTTCTTC. This sequence joins TRBV10-3 and TRBJ2-1, with D maybe TRBD2 (5 bases). V was trimmed by 6 bases and J by 7 bases, leaving 16 bases between them. From germline, CDR1 is ENHRY and CDR2 SYGVKD. This CDR3 spans 14 amino acids.

This chain connects TRBV5-4 to TRBJ1-5; D gene ambiguous. CDR3 size: 14 residues. The germline V gene encodes CDR1 SGHNT and CDR2 YYREEE (reference sequence). Trimming took off 1 base at V and 1 base at J, with 6 bases between the two ends. CDR3 residues: CASSLYQSNQPQHF. The CDR3 DNA follows: TGTGCCAGCAGCTTGTATCAAAGCAATCAGCCCCAGCATTTT.

The table lists this clone with a count of one. The chain joins TRBV9 to TRBJ2-2; TRBD1 agrees at 8 bases. V was pared by 10 bases and J by 0 bases, with 8 bases of the junction left unmatched. CDR1 SGDLS and CDR2 YYNGEE come from the germline V gene. This CDR3 has 15 amino acids. The chain's CDR3 is CASAQGDPNTGELFF. CDR3 DNA sequence: TGTGCCTCGGCACAGGGGGACCCGAACACCGGGGAGCTGTTTTTT.

This sequence joins TRBV7-8 and TRBJ1-4; 7 bases align to TRBD1. V was clipped by 1 base and J by 8 bases; unmatched bases: 10. Per germline, CDR1 SGHVS and CDR2 FQNEAQ. The CDR3 is 16 residues long. CDR3 nucleotide sequence: TGTGCCAGCAGCTTAGATATGTACAGGGGAAGGGAAAAACTGTTTTTT. The encoded protein is CASSLDMYRGREKLFF.

The V and J genes are TRBV11-1 and TRBJ2-7; 8 bases are shared with TRBD2. V shed 6 bases, J shed 3 bases, and the junction held 7 bases outside the gene matches. Germline V gene lookup returns CDR1 SGHAT and CDR2 FQDESV (reference sequence). The CDR3 loop spans 14 amino acids. The CDR3 nucleotides are TGTGCCAGCAGTTTACGGGAGGGAGGCTACGAGCAGTACTTC. It yields the protein CASSLREGGYEQYF.

The chain is built from TRBV27 and TRBJ2-7, with D maybe TRBD2 (6 bases). Germline assignment: CDR1 MNHEY and CDR2 SMNVEV (reference sequence). The CDR3 runs 13 residues. Trimming stripped 3 bases from V and 7 bases from J, with 13 bases between. CDR3 coding DNA: TGTGCCAGCAGTTTGGGGGAGGCGGTGGAGCAGTACTTC. This encodes CASSLGEAVEQYF.

The V call is TRBV19, the J call TRBJ1-2; D not resolved. The CDR3 has 15 amino acids. Trimming left V 6 bases short and J 6 bases short, with 20 bases between. Germline V gene sequence: CDR1 LNHDA, CDR2 SQIVND (reference sequence). The CDR3 coding sequence is TGTGCCAGTAGAGGATTTGAGGGAGGTGCTCATGGCTACACCTTC. Translated: CASRGFEGGAHGYTF.

The rearrangement uses TRBV27 and TRBJ2-2, with no clear D. The CDR3 is 13 residues long. V shed 5 bases and J shed 5 bases, with 9 bases lying between them. In germline, CDR1 is MNHEY, CDR2 SMNVEV (reference sequence). CDR3 protein: CASSQLGTGELFF. The CDR3 DNA is TGTGCCAGCAGTCAACTCGGAACCGGGGAGCTGTTTTTT.

This CDR3 is CASSSPPQGYEQYF. The CDR3 DNA follows: TGTGCCAGCAGTTCCCCCCCACAAGGCTACGAGCAGTACTTC. The chain couples TRBV28 to TRBJ2-7; no reliable D call. V was clipped by 4 bases and J by 3 bases, with 13 bases between them. Germline lookup yields CDR1 MDHEN and CDR2 SYDVKM. The CDR3 contains 14 residues.

The chain links TRBV7-2 to TRBJ2-7; D gene uncertain. Germline lookup yields CDR1 SGHTA and CDR2 FQGNSA. The CDR3 consists of 15 residues. The V and J ends lost 1 base and 0 bases respectively, with 10 bases between them. CDR3 residues: CASSLVWESSYEQYF. CDR3 sequence (DNA): TGTGCCAGCAGCTTAGTTTGGGAAAGCTCCTACGAGCAGTACTTC.

The V and J genes are TRBV19 and TRBJ1-1; D is perhaps TRBD1 (6 bases). The germline CDR1 and CDR2 sequences are LNHDA and SQIVND (reference sequence). This CDR3 region has 12 residues. The V end lost 8 bases, the J end lost 6 bases, and 13 bases lay between the germline ends. Here the CDR3 DNA reads TGTGCCAGTTATGAGGGGGGGGCTGAAGCTTTCTTT. Its translation: CASYEGGAEAFF.

In nucleotides, the CDR3 is TGTGCCAGCAGCGTAGAGGGGACAGGGTCGGACGAGCAGTACTTC. Protein: CASSVEGTGSDEQYF. The chain uses TRBV9 and TRBJ2-5; 9 bases are shared with TRBD1. The J call may not be correct, given that the DNA end is closer to TRBJ2-7. Germline V gene data show CDR1 as SGDLS and CDR2 as YYNGEE. The CDR3 runs 15 residues.

The chain couples TRBV2 to TRBJ1-5; no clear D gene. CDR1 SNHLY and CDR2 FYNNEI come from the germline V gene. This CDR3 region has 14 residues. With 7 bases removed from V and 2 bases from J, the gap between germline ends came to 12 bases. CDR3 nucleotides: TGTGCCAGCAACCGGGGTACGGGCAATCAGCCCCAGCATTTT. Translated: CASNRGTGNQPQHF.

V is TRBV9 and J is TRBJ1-2; D is uncertain. Trimming left V 4 bases short and J 5 bases short, with 12 bases between. Germline V gene data show CDR1 as SGDLS and CDR2 as YYNGEE. The CDR3 consists of 13 residues. The CDR3 sequence: CASSSRAQYGYTF. The CDR3, as DNA: TGTGCCAGCAGCTCCCGGGCACAGTATGGCTACACCTTC.

The J gene is TRBJ2-7, the V gene TRBV28, with D unresolved. Trimming pared 8 bases from V and 0 bases from J, leaving 11 bases between. The germline CDR1 and CDR2 sequences are MDHEN and SYDVKM. This CDR3 contains 13 residues. The CDR3 spells CASGIYASYEQYF. CDR3 in DNA: TGTGCCAGCGGTATCTACGCCTCCTACGAGCAGTACTTC.

In nucleotides, the CDR3 is TGTGCCAGCAGCTTCGGCAGATACGAGCAGTACTTC. Translated: CASSFGRYEQYF. V gene TRBV5-8 combines with J gene TRBJ2-7, with D unclear. CDR3 length equals 12 residues. The V gene lost 2 bases and the J gene lost 4 bases, with 7 bases spanning the gap. Germline V gene sequence: CDR1 SGHTS, CDR2 YDEGEE.

The chain recombines TRBV9 with TRBJ1-3; D is possibly TRBD1 (5 bases). Germline CDR1 and CDR2: SGDLS and YYNGEE. The CDR3 length is 13 residues. The V gene lost 4 bases and the J gene lost 4 bases, with 9 bases spanning the gap. DNA of the CDR3: TGTGCCAGCAGCCCTGGGGGAGGAAACACCATATATTTT. Encoded protein: CASSPGGGNTIYF.

The chain combines TRBV6-1 with TRBJ1-2; D is possibly TRBD1 (5 bases). The germline V and J ends were trimmed by 1 base and 6 bases, with 15 bases remaining between them. The germline V gene encodes CDR1 MNHNS and CDR2 SASEGT. The CDR3 length is 15 residues. The CDR3 protein is CASSEDLRGDDGYTF. The CDR3 DNA reads TGTGCCAGCAGTGAAGATTTACGGGGGGATGATGGCTACACCTTC.

V gene TRBV11-2 combines with J gene TRBJ2-7, with TRBD2 identical over 9 bases. V gave up 6 bases and J gave up 0 bases; unmatched junction bases: 9. There are 16 residues in the CDR3. The germline CDR1 and CDR2 sequences are SGHAT and FQNNGV. DNA for the CDR3: TGTGCCAGCAGAGGACTAGCGTCCAATAGCTCCTACGAGCAGTACTTC. Translating gives CASRGLASNSSYEQYF.

This clone came up once. The chain couples TRBV28 to TRBJ2-3, with TRBD2 as a possible D gene (6 bases). V lost 3 bases and J 4 bases, leaving 14 bases between the germline ends. This CDR3 comprises 15 residues. Germline V gene data show CDR1 as MDHEN and CDR2 as SYDVKM. This chain's CDR3 is CASSLFGGVPDTQYF. DNA for the CDR3: TGTGCCAGCAGTTTGTTCGGGGGAGTCCCAGATACGCAGTATTTT.

This clone has a single count. The chain couples TRBV11-2 to TRBJ2-7; 13 bases line up with TRBD2. J gave up 5 bases and V 1 base, and 5 bases lay outside the gene matches. Germline CDR1 reads SGHAT; CDR2 reads FQNNGV. The CDR3 consists of 16 residues. The CDR3 sequence: CASSLGGLAGVNEQYF. The CDR3 bases are TGTGCCAGCAGCTTAGGAGGACTAGCGGGAGTTAACGAGCAGTACTTC. The full variable domain, completed using reference TRBV11-2 and TRBJ2-7, is EAGVAQSPRYKIIEKRQSVAFWCNPISGHATLYWYQQILGQGPKLLIQFQNNGVVDDSQLPKDRFSAERLKGVDSTLKIQPAKLEDSAVYLCASSLGGLAGVNEQYFGPGTRLTVT.